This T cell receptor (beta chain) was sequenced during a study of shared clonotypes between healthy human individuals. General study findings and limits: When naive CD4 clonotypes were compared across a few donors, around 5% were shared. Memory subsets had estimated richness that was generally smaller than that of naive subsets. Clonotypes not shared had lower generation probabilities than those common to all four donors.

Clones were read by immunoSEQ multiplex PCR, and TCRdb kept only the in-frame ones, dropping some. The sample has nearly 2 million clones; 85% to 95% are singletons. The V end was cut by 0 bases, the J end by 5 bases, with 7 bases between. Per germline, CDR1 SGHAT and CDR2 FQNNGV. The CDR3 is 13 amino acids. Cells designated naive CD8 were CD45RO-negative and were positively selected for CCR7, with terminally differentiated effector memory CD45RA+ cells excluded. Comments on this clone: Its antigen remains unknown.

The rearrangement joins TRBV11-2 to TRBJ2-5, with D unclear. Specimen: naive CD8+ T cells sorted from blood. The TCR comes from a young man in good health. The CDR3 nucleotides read TGTGCCAGCAGCTTAGAAGTCTATGAGACCCAGTACTTC. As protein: CASSLEVYETQYF. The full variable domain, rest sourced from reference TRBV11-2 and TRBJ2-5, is EAGVAQSPRYKIIEKRQSVAFWCNPISGHATLYWYQQILGQGPKLLIQFQNNGVVDDSQLPKDRFSAERLKGVDSTLKIQPAKLEDSAVYLCASSLEVYETQYFGPGTRLLVL.